This is a list of T cell receptor beta chains from one sample in a study of graft-versus-host responses after intestinal transplantation. Which antigens these TCRs recognize remains unknown. Clones were read by immunoSEQ multiplex PCR, and TCRdb kept only the in-frame ones, dropping some. The sample consists of just over 95,000 clones, 80% to 95% of them appearing once. The source was unstimulated CD4+ T cells sorted from spleen or lymph node cells, collected before intestinal transplant. Source of these receptors: a human donor who received an intestinal transplant. Both conserved end residues are part of each CDR3. The order of the fields is V gene, J gene, CDR3 protein.

V gene: TRBV29-1; J gene: TRBJ2-3; CDR3 protein: CSVEGIRLAGGTDTQYF
V gene: TRBV5-6; J gene: TRBJ2-7; CDR3 protein: CASSLGGIAGGSSYEQYF
V gene: TRBV7-9; J gene: TRBJ2-1; CDR3 protein: CASSSNYIYNEQFF
V gene: TRBV20-1; J gene: TRBJ2-3; CDR3 protein: CSASRDTQYF
V gene: TRBV11-2; J gene: TRBJ1-2; CDR3 protein: CASSKIFDRDYGYTF
V gene: TRBV30; J gene: TRBJ1-6; CDR3 protein: CAYQITSYNSPLHF
V gene: TRBV4-3; J gene: TRBJ2-1; CDR3 protein: CASSQGGGLTYNEQFF
V gene: TRBV27; J gene: TRBJ2-2; CDR3 protein: CASSWGGAGELFF
V gene: TRBV5-1; J gene: TRBJ2-1; CDR3 protein: CASSPGGLSYNEQFF
V gene: TRBV5-8; J gene: TRBJ1-3; CDR3 protein: CASSKTDGNTIYF
V gene: TRBV4-1; J gene: TRBJ2-5; CDR3 protein: CASSGGRLRREVRETQYF
V gene: TRBV2; J gene: TRBJ2-7; CDR3 protein: CASSLQGLEQYF
V gene: TRBV5-1; J gene: TRBJ2-1; CDR3 protein: CASSKTTGGTWNEQFF
V gene: TRBV12-2; J gene: TRBJ2-1; CDR3 protein: CASRPDDISQFF
V gene: TRBV19; J gene: TRBJ1-1; CDR3 protein: CASIRQPNTEAFF
V gene: TRBV19; J gene: TRBJ2-2; CDR3 protein: CASSITTSGIRELFF
V gene: TRBV7-6; J gene: TRBJ1-4; CDR3 protein: CASSRQGGEKLFF
V gene: TRBV5-4; J gene: TRBJ2-7; CDR3 protein: CASSLTGTMPYEQYF
V gene: TRBV9; J gene: TRBJ1-5; CDR3 protein: CASSVGQGLDSNQPQHF
V gene: TRBV11-3; J gene: TRBJ2-7; CDR3 protein: CASSLYYRVGYEQYF
V gene: TRBV5-1; J gene: TRBJ1-1; CDR3 protein: CASSLGEGVMVTEAFF
V gene: TRBV6-1; J gene: TRBJ1-2; CDR3 protein: CASRPGHVYGYTF
V gene: TRBV27; J gene: TRBJ1-3; CDR3 protein: CASRRDRNSGNTIYF
V gene: TRBV11-2; J gene: TRBJ2-3; CDR3 protein: CASSLVLLAEDTQYF
V gene: TRBV5-1; J gene: TRBJ2-1; CDR3 protein: CASSLQLNEQFF
V gene: TRBV7-3; J gene: TRBJ1-2; CDR3 protein: CASSPGWRSYGYTF
V gene: TRBV5-4; J gene: TRBJ2-7; CDR3 protein: CASSLRASGSEQYF
V gene: TRBV2; J gene: TRBJ2-5; CDR3 protein: CASSGQGRGETQYF
V gene: TRBV6-5; J gene: TRBJ1-5; CDR3 protein: CASSYGPGRQPQHF
V gene: TRBV7-6; J gene: TRBJ2-7; CDR3 protein: CASSLADSSYEQYF
V gene: TRBV5-4; J gene: TRBJ1-6; CDR3 protein: CASSLFGSGSSNSPLHF
V gene: TRBV18; J gene: TRBJ1-2; CDR3 protein: CASSLQTGPYGYTF
V gene: TRBV28; J gene: TRBJ2-7; CDR3 protein: CASSNSPGQTSEQYF
V gene: TRBV6-1; J gene: TRBJ1-2; CDR3 protein: CASSDLSWDMRNYGYTF
V gene: TRBV15; J gene: TRBJ1-5; CDR3 protein: CATSKDRGYQHF
V gene: TRBV9; J gene: TRBJ2-3; CDR3 protein: CASSPTSGELQVAQYF
V gene: TRBV20-1; J gene: TRBJ1-1; CDR3 protein: CSASRGTEAFF
V gene: TRBV11-2; J gene: TRBJ2-7; CDR3 protein: CASSLGRGPSGDEQYF
V gene: TRBV5-1; J gene: TRBJ1-1; CDR3 protein: CASSLVTGRNTEAFF
V gene: TRBV11-1; J gene: TRBJ1-1; CDR3 protein: CASSPLGGEEMNTEAFF
V gene: TRBV10-3; J gene: TRBJ1-1; CDR3 protein: CAISNRGNTEAFF
V gene: TRBV19; J gene: TRBJ1-1; CDR3 protein: CASSIGTANTEAFF
V gene: TRBV18; J gene: TRBJ1-1; CDR3 protein: CASGRDRVNTEAFF
V gene: TRBV25-1; J gene: TRBJ2-2; CDR3 protein: CASSLNTGELFF
V gene: TRBV6-1; J gene: TRBJ1-2; CDR3 protein: CASSEFDRLYGYTF
V gene: TRBV2; J gene: TRBJ1-1; CDR3 protein: CASNTGMNTEAFF
V gene: TRBV5-1; J gene: TRBJ1-6; CDR3 protein: CASSITPTGDNSPLHF
V gene: TRBV6-1; J gene: TRBJ2-7; CDR3 protein: CASSERGGYEQYF
V gene: TRBV5-1; J gene: TRBJ2-7; CDR3 protein: CASSPGTVSSYEQYF
V gene: TRBV18; J gene: TRBJ2-7; CDR3 protein: CASSLLRTGGPYEQYF
V gene: TRBV6-1; J gene: TRBJ2-6; CDR3 protein: CASSEGRLGANVLTF
V gene: TRBV27; J gene: TRBJ1-2; CDR3 protein: CASSSDRDRLSYGYTF
V gene: TRBV2; J gene: TRBJ2-7; CDR3 protein: CASRAGLPYEQYF